A selection of T cell receptor beta chains follows, all from one sample in a study of T cell repertoires in cytomegalovirus infection. Their specific antigens are unknown. TCRdb recomputed calls from the reads with MiXCR, one row per CDR3 protein. The sample holds fewer than 1,000,000 distinct CDR3 sequences; roughly 31% are singletons and the top ten take over 12%. Material: cultured CD8+ T cells from PBMCs, obtained from culture after CMV antigen stimulation. The receptors originated from a human donor in good health (CMV status not recorded). Some clones in this sample may be carry-over from other donors' samples. The CDR3 runs from the conserved cysteine through the conserved F or W. The order of the fields is clone size, D gene, J gene, V gene, CDR3 DNA, CDR3 protein. D genes are given only for firm matches. Rows give clone size only sometimes, using once, few, many, or a class for an expanded clone.

. | . | TRBJ2-1 | TRBV19 | TGTGCCAGTAGTCTCGACTCGTGGTCCTACAATGAGCAGTTCTTC | CASSLDSWSYNEQFF
. | TRBD2 | TRBJ2-3 | TRBV6-6 | TGTGCCAGCAGTTACTCGTATACTAGCGGGGGGGGCCCGGATACGCAGTATTTT | CASSYSYTSGGGPDTQYF
. | TRBD1 | TRBJ2-7 | TRBV27 | TGTGCCAGCAGTCGACAGGGGACCCTAGAAACCTCCTACGAGCAGTACTTC | CASSRQGTLETSYEQYF
few | . | TRBJ2-1 | TRBV5-6 | TGTGCCAGCAGCACACTACAGGGTGTGGGGTTTTTTGAGCAGTTCTTC | CASSTLQGVGFFEQFF
few | TRBD2 | TRBJ2-3 | TRBV15 | TGTGCCACCAGCAGAGAGACTAGCGGGGGCTGGTCAGATACGCAGTATTTT | CATSRETSGGWSDTQYF
once | . | TRBJ2-2 | TRBV7-6 | TGTGCCAGCAGCTTAGAAGGTGGACAGAACACCGGGGAGCTGCTTTTT | CASSLEGGQNTGELLF
. | . | TRBJ2-1 | TRBV24-1 | TGTGCCACTATGAGGGGCAATGAGCAGTTCTTC | CATMRGNEQFF
few | TRBD1 | TRBJ1-3 | TRBV12-3/TRBV12-4 | TGTGCCAGCAGAGGGACAGGGGATGGAAACACCATATATTTT | CASRGTGDGNTIYF
. | . | TRBJ1-2 | TRBV19 | TGTGCCAGTAGTAATGTCTATGGCTACACCTTC | CASSNVYGYTF
once | . | TRBJ1-5 | TRBV5-5 | TGTGCCAGCAGCTTGACAGGGTTTCCAGAGCCCCAGCATTTT | CASSLTGFPEPQHF
. | . | TRBJ1-2 | TRBV7-9 | TGTGCCAACAGCTTAACGGGCGGCTACACCTTC | CANSLTGGYTF
. | . | TRBJ1-1 | TRBV25-1 | TGTGCCAGCAGTGGAGTCACGAACACTGAAGCTTTCTTT | CASSGVTNTEAFF
. | . | TRBJ2-1 | TRBV11-3 | TGTGTCAGCAGCTTAGCTCAGTCCTACAATGAGCAGTTCTTC | CVSSLAQSYNEQFF
many | TRBD1 | TRBJ2-1 | TRBV4-1 | TGCGCCAGCAGTTACGACAGGGGCATTTACAATGAGCAGTTCTTC | CASSYDRGIYNEQFF
many | . | TRBJ2-1 | TRBV28 | TGTGCCAGCAGTTTATTATCTCACAGTGGGCAGGCCTTTGAGCAGTTCTTC | CASSLLSHSGQAFEQFF
many | . | TRBJ2-3 | TRBV7-9 | TGTGCCAGCAGCGACCCCCGGGACCTCTACACAGATACGCAGTATTTT | CASSDPRDLYTDTQYF
. | . | TRBJ1-6 | TRBV27 | TGTGCCAGCAGTTTATCGGAGGGGAACCGAAATTCACCCCTCCACTTT | CASSLSEGNRNSPLHF
few | TRBD1 | TRBJ2-4 | TRBV6-1 | TGTGCCAGCAGTGAAGCCGATACCGGACAGGTCCTAGCCAAAAACATTCAGTACTTC | CASSEADTGQVLAKNIQYF
. | TRBD1 | TRBJ2-1 | TRBV7-9 | TGTGCCAGCAGGTTGGGACAGGCGTCCCTCTTC | CASRLGQASLF